Detailed here is one TCR beta chain. Clones were read by immunoSEQ multiplex PCR, and TCRdb kept only the in-frame ones, dropping some. The sample gives a few hundred thousand clones, roughly 86% of which show up once; approximately 9% is in the top ten. The data were obtained in a study of blood T cell repertoires in COVID-19. Overall study context: T cells, B-cell-depleted T cells, or PBMCs provided the cDNA or gDNA that served as material.

Participant-given clinical history determined each cohort assignment. Either two negative PCRs, clearance, or symptom resolution qualified Cohort 3 donors as recovered. The sequencing input was PBMCs or T cells enriched from blood (not recorded which). The receptor comes from a woman aged 18-29 years who had recovered from COVID-19.

The CDR3 region has the DNA TGTGCCAGCAGCTTACGGGACTCGGCGACTAGCACAGATACGCAGTATTTT. This gives the protein CASSLRDSATSTDTQYF. The chain couples TRBV11-3 to TRBJ2-3, with D possibly being TRBD2 (6 bases). Trimming stripped 2 bases from V and 0 bases from J, with 15 bases between. The CDR3 has 17 residues. Germline V gives CDR1 SGHNT, CDR2 YENEEA.